These T cell receptor beta chains were read from a single sample in a study of blood T cell repertoires in COVID-19. Generated by immunoSEQ multiplex PCR, the TCRdb table keeps only in-frame clones and is missing some. In the table there are over 45,000 clones, around four fifths of which are singletons. Input material: peripheral blood. The origin of the receptors is a man aged 40-49 years with acute or convalescent COVID-19. CDR3s include the opening cysteine and the closing phenylalanine or tryptophan. Fields, in order: J gene, V gene, D gene, clone size, CDR3 DNA, CDR3 protein. The D gene is left open where the match is weak. Only some rows state a clone size, as once, few, many or a class for expanded clones.

j_gene: TRBJ1-2; v_gene: TRBV7-9; d_gene: TRBD1; abundance: NA; CDR3nt: TGTGCCAGCAGCTTAGACAGGGGAGCTAACTATGGCTACACCTTC; CDR3aa: CASSLDRGANYGYTF
j_gene: TRBJ2-7; v_gene: TRBV3-1/TRBV3-2; d_gene: NA; abundance: NA; CDR3nt: TGTGCCAGCAGCCCAGGGGCCCACCTCGGGCAGCAGTACTTC; CDR3aa: CASSPGAHLGQQYF
j_gene: TRBJ1-3; v_gene: TRBV29-1; d_gene: TRBD1; abundance: NA; CDR3nt: TGCAGCGTTGGACAGGGGGGTTCTGGAAACACCATATATTTT; CDR3aa: CSVGQGGSGNTIYF
j_gene: TRBJ2-1; v_gene: TRBV5-4; d_gene: NA; abundance: NA; CDR3nt: TGTGCCAGCAGCCCGGGACAACAATACAATGAGCAGTTCTTC; CDR3aa: CASSPGQQYNEQFF
j_gene: TRBJ2-5; v_gene: TRBV10-3; d_gene: TRBD2; abundance: NA; CDR3nt: TGTGCCATCAGTGAAAGCGGGGGGGGAACCCAGTACTTC; CDR3aa: CAISESGGGTQYF
j_gene: TRBJ1-2; v_gene: TRBV7-2; d_gene: NA; abundance: NA; CDR3nt: TGTGCCAGCAGCCGGGACTCGAGTGGCTACACCTTC; CDR3aa: CASSRDSSGYTF
j_gene: TRBJ1-1; v_gene: TRBV4-2; d_gene: NA; abundance: few; CDR3nt: TGTGCCAGCAGCACCTACCCGAACACTGAAGCTTTCTTT; CDR3aa: CASSTYPNTEAFF
j_gene: TRBJ2-5; v_gene: TRBV9; d_gene: TRBD2; abundance: NA; CDR3nt: TGTGCCAGCAGTCTTAGCGGGGCCCCTCAAGAGACCCAGTACTTC; CDR3aa: CASSLSGAPQETQYF
j_gene: TRBJ1-1; v_gene: TRBV12-3/TRBV12-4; d_gene: NA; abundance: NA; CDR3nt: TGTGCCAGCAGTTTATTAGGGGACACTGAAGCTTTCTTT; CDR3aa: CASSLLGDTEAFF
j_gene: TRBJ2-6; v_gene: TRBV9; d_gene: NA; abundance: NA; CDR3nt: TGTGCCAGCAGCGTGGGGGGGCCAGGGGCCAACGTCCTGACTTTC; CDR3aa: CASSVGGPGANVLTF
j_gene: TRBJ1-3; v_gene: TRBV5-6; d_gene: TRBD1; abundance: NA; CDR3nt: TGTGCCAGCAGCGCGGGACAGGGGCTAAACACCATATATTTT; CDR3aa: CASSAGQGLNTIYF
j_gene: TRBJ1-1; v_gene: TRBV2; d_gene: TRBD1; abundance: NA; CDR3nt: TGTGCCAGCAGCTATACAGGGGGCACTGAAGCTTTCTTT; CDR3aa: CASSYTGGTEAFF
j_gene: TRBJ1-5; v_gene: TRBV12-3/TRBV12-4; d_gene: NA; abundance: NA; CDR3nt: TGTGCCAGCAAGGGGGATTATCAGCCCCAGCATTTT; CDR3aa: CASKGDYQPQHF
j_gene: TRBJ1-2; v_gene: TRBV5-1; d_gene: TRBD1; abundance: NA; CDR3nt: TGCGCCAGCAGCTTCGGGACAGGGGGAAAAGCTAACTATGGCTACACCTTC; CDR3aa: CASSFGTGGKANYGYTF
j_gene: TRBJ1-3; v_gene: TRBV4-1; d_gene: TRBD1; abundance: NA; CDR3nt: TGCGCCAGCAGCCAAATGGTGACAGGGTTTCACTCTGGAAACACCATATATTTT; CDR3aa: CASSQMVTGFHSGNTIYF
j_gene: TRBJ2-6; v_gene: TRBV27; d_gene: NA; abundance: once; CDR3nt: TGTGCCAGCAAGGCCGCAGGGCCATTAAGCTCTGGGGCCAACGTCCTGACTTTC; CDR3aa: CASKAAGPLSSGANVLTF
j_gene: TRBJ1-2; v_gene: TRBV30; d_gene: NA; abundance: NA; CDR3nt: TGTGCCTGGAGCCCACTCGGGGTTCTCACCTTC; CDR3aa: CAWSPLGVLTF
j_gene: TRBJ1-4; v_gene: TRBV2; d_gene: TRBD1; abundance: NA; CDR3nt: TGTGCCAGCGGGACAGGGGGCGCGGATGATGAAAAACTGTTTTTT; CDR3aa: CASGTGGADDEKLFF
j_gene: TRBJ1-2; v_gene: TRBV19; d_gene: NA; abundance: NA; CDR3nt: TGTGCCAGTAGTATTCAGTCCATCTCTCCTTATGGCTACACCTTC; CDR3aa: CASSIQSISPYGYTF
j_gene: TRBJ1-5; v_gene: TRBV5-1; d_gene: NA; abundance: NA; CDR3nt: TGCGCCAGCAGTTTCCTTGGGACAAAAGGGCAGCCCCAGCATTTT; CDR3aa: CASSFLGTKGQPQHF
j_gene: TRBJ1-1; v_gene: TRBV5-1; d_gene: NA; abundance: NA; CDR3nt: TGCGCCAGCAGCTTGGACAGAATGAACACTGAAGCTTTCTTT; CDR3aa: CASSLDRMNTEAFF
j_gene: TRBJ1-1; v_gene: TRBV5-8; d_gene: NA; abundance: NA; CDR3nt: TGTGCCAGCAGCCTTAACAGGGACACTGAAGCTTTCTTT; CDR3aa: CASSLNRDTEAFF
j_gene: TRBJ2-3; v_gene: TRBV18; d_gene: TRBD1; abundance: once; CDR3nt: TGTGCCAGCTCACCAACCCGACAGGGAGATACGCAGTATTTT; CDR3aa: CASSPTRQGDTQYF
j_gene: TRBJ1-2; v_gene: TRBV12-5; d_gene: TRBD1; abundance: NA; CDR3nt: TGTGCTAGTGGTCAGGGACAGAACTATGGCTACACCTTC; CDR3aa: CASGQGQNYGYTF